Listed below are T cell receptor beta chains from one sample, sequenced in a study of shared T cell receptors in the human thymus. Some clones are missing from TCRdb's copy, which holds only in-frame ones; the method was immunoSEQ multiplex PCR. The sample lists hundreds of thousands of clones, around 87% occurring once. Separately, the same data were catalogued under a study of human thymus T cells.

Input material: thymocytes. Receptors originate from a boy under two years old with a congenital heart defect. The CDR3 runs from the conserved cysteine through the conserved F or W. A D gene is named only where the DNA matches it firmly. Not every row has a clone size; where given, it reads once, few, many or a size class.

CASIGRDGGYTF | TGTGCCAGCATTGGCAGGGATGGCGGCTACACCTTC | . | TRBJ1-2 | . | TRBV6-5
CASSFGGRGLIGGNQPQHF | TGCGCCAGCAGCTTCGGGGGAAGGGGGCTCATAGGGGGCAATCAGCCCCAGCATTTT | . | TRBJ1-5 | TRBD1 | TRBV5-1
CASSQHSIYEQYF | TGTGCCAGCAGCCAACACAGTATCTACGAGCAGTACTTC | . | TRBJ2-7 | . | TRBV14
CASGVESTDTQYF | TGTGCTAGTGGGGTAGAAAGCACAGATACGCAGTATTTT | . | TRBJ2-3 | . | TRBV12-5
CASSEDRSGRRYTQYF | TGTGCCAGCAGTGAAGATAGGAGCGGGAGGAGGTACACCCAGTACTTC | . | TRBJ2-5 | TRBD2 | TRBV6-1
CASSPGGNQPQHF | TGTGCCAGCAGCCCCGGAGGGAATCAGCCCCAGCATTTT | . | TRBJ1-5 | . | TRBV28
CASSFIHRGQVPEAFF | TGTGCCAGCAGTTTCATTCACAGGGGGCAAGTCCCTGAAGCTTTCTTT | . | TRBJ1-1 | TRBD1 | TRBV28
CASSCWAAPYTF | TGTGCCAGCAGTTGCTGGGCCGCCCCCTACACCTTC | . | TRBJ1-2 | . | TRBV28
CASSLSSVLAGDNEQFF | TGTGCCAGCAGTTTAAGTTCGGTACTAGCGGGGGACAATGAGCAGTTCTTC | . | TRBJ2-1 | TRBD2 | TRBV27
CASSKCRVRSPLHF | TGTGCCAGTAGTAAGTGCAGGGTACGTTCACCCCTCCACTTT | few | TRBJ1-6 | . | TRBV19
CASSLSTSGTDYGYTF | TGTGCCAGCAGCTTATCCACCTCCGGGACAGACTATGGCTACACCTTC | few | TRBJ1-2 | TRBD1 | TRBV7-9
CASSLEKRQGAGELFF | TGCGCCAGCAGCTTGGAAAAGAGACAGGGGGCCGGGGAGCTGTTTTTT | . | TRBJ2-2 | TRBD1 | TRBV5-1
CATSRGRGVAKNIQYF | TGTGCCACCAGCAGAGGGCGGGGGGTAGCCAAAAACATTCAGTACTTC | . | TRBJ2-4 | TRBD2 | TRBV15
CASSPTDREVDYGYTF | TGTGCCAGCAGCCCCACCGACAGGGAGGTGGACTATGGCTACACCTTC | . | TRBJ1-2 | TRBD1 | TRBV5-8
CASSLLQKHEKLFF | TGTGCCAGCAGTTTATTACAGAAACATGAAAAACTGTTTTTT | . | TRBJ1-4 | . | TRBV28
CSVEDGGKGNTIYF | TGCAGCGTTGAAGATGGGGGGAAGGGAAACACCATATATTTT | once | TRBJ1-3 | . | TRBV29-1
CASSSSESYGYTF | TGTGCCAGTAGTTCGAGTGAAAGTTATGGCTACACCTTC | . | TRBJ1-2 | . | TRBV19
CATLAREKVDTQYF | TGTGCCACCCTGGCGCGGGAGAAAGTAGATACGCAGTATTTT | . | TRBJ2-3 | TRBD2 | TRBV10-3
CAWSGQGRYYGYTF | TGTGCCTGGAGTGGTCAGGGTAGATACTATGGCTACACCTTC | once | TRBJ1-2 | . | TRBV30
CAISRTADTDTQYF | TGTGCCATCAGCAGGACAGCCGACACAGATACGCAGTATTTT | . | TRBJ2-3 | . | TRBV10-3
CASSLTGTGPQHF | TGTGCCAGCAGTTTGACAGGGACGGGGCCCCAGCATTTT | . | TRBJ1-5 | TRBD1 | TRBV28
CASSRLLGAGPVEKLFF | TGTGCCAGCAGCCGTCTCTTGGGCGCAGGCCCCGTCGAAAAACTGTTTTTT | . | TRBJ1-4 | . | TRBV5-8
CASSQDHELASEQYF | TGTGCCAGCAGCCAAGACCACGAACTAGCTTCCGAGCAGTACTTC | . | TRBJ2-7 | . | TRBV14
CASSLIVGTGALGSYNSPLHF | TGTGCCAGCAGTCTTATCGTAGGGACAGGGGCACTGGGCTCCTATAATTCACCCCTCCACTTT | . | TRBJ1-6 | TRBD1 | TRBV27
CASSRGQGRTTNEKLFF | TGCGCCAGCAGCCGAGGACAGGGGAGGACAACTAATGAAAAACTGTTTTTT | . | TRBJ1-4 | TRBD1 | TRBV4-1
CASSLTPGHPTIFITEAFF | TGTGCCAGCAGCTTGACTCCGGGACACCCAACTATTTTCATCACTGAAGCTTTCTTT | . | TRBJ1-1 | . | TRBV7-9
CAWSGGDRGDETQYF | TGTGCCTGGAGTGGTGGCGACAGGGGGGATGAGACCCAGTACTTC | once | TRBJ2-5 | TRBD1 | TRBV30
CASSQGVSAGGHNEQFF | TGCGCCAGCAGCCAAGGTGTCTCAGCGGGGGGACACAATGAGCAGTTCTTC | . | TRBJ2-1 | TRBD2 | TRBV4-3
CASRPGLADNEQFF | TGTGCCAGCAGGCCGGGACTAGCGGATAATGAGCAGTTCTTC | . | TRBJ2-1 | TRBD2 | TRBV27
CASSTSGLAPAWVGYNEQFF | TGTGCCAGCAGCACCTCGGGACTAGCGCCTGCGTGGGTAGGCTACAATGAGCAGTTCTTC | . | TRBJ2-1 | TRBD2 | TRBV28
CASSGLDSLPYGYTF | TGTGCCAGCAGCGGACTGGACAGCCTACCTTATGGCTACACCTTC | once | TRBJ1-2 | . | TRBV6-5
CASSEALWTGPHNEQFF | TGTGCCAGCAGTGAAGCGCTTTGGACAGGGCCCCACAATGAGCAGTTCTTC | . | TRBJ2-1 | TRBD1 | TRBV6-1
CASSLEMGSGRDLEQYF | TGTGCCAGCAGTTTAGAGATGGGTAGCGGGAGGGATCTCGAGCAGTACTTC | . | TRBJ2-7 | TRBD2 | TRBV28
CASSLEAGPYEQYF | TGCGCCAGCAGCTTGGAGGCGGGTCCCTACGAGCAGTACTTC | . | TRBJ2-7 | . | TRBV5-1
CASSKVGAIHRTSYNSPLHF | TGTGCCAGCAGCAAAGTTGGGGCAATACACAGAACCTCCTATAATTCCCCCCTCCACTTT | . | TRBJ1-6 | . | TRBV21-1
CASSQECRMSKPFSGNTIYF | TGTGCCAGCAGCCAGGAATGTCGGATGTCTAAGCCTTTCTCTGGAAACACCATATATTTT | . | TRBJ1-3 | . | TRBV5-8
CASSPRLEETQYF | TGTGCCAGCAGTCCACGACTGGAAGAGACCCAGTACTTC | . | TRBJ2-5 | . | TRBV28
CASSPSGTGWPQPQHF | TGTGCCAGCAGTCCCTCCGGGACAGGATGGCCTCAGCCCCAGCATTTT | . | TRBJ1-5 | TRBD1 | TRBV27
CASSQDYRVYRGSNQPQHF | TGCGCCAGCAGCCAAGATTACAGGGTCTACAGGGGTTCCAATCAGCCCCAGCATTTT | . | TRBJ1-5 | TRBD1 | TRBV4-1
CASSYNGGEQYF | TGTGCCAGCAGTTACAACGGAGGCGAGCAGTACTTC | once | TRBJ2-7 | . | TRBV6-5
CASTTRQGLGNTIYF | TGTGCCAGCACCACTCGGCAGGGCCTTGGAAACACCATATATTTT | . | TRBJ1-3 | . | TRBV6-5
CASSQDQDWIYEQYF | TGCGCCAGCAGCCAAGACCAGGACTGGATCTACGAGCAGTACTTC | few | TRBJ2-7 | . | TRBV4-1
CSARDPTGGYF | TGCAGTGCTAGAGATCCCACGGGGGGGTACTTC | . | TRBJ2-7 | TRBD2 | TRBV20-1
CASSLAGGAPTNEKLFF | TGCGCCAGCAGCTTGGCCGGAGGGGCCCCAACTAATGAAAAACTGTTTTTT | . | TRBJ1-4 | . | TRBV5-1
CASAPYSGGYEQYF | TGTGCTAGTGCCCCATATAGCGGGGGTTACGAGCAGTACTTC | once | TRBJ2-7 | TRBD2 | TRBV12-5
CASSQDGVDSNQPQHF | TGCGCCAGCAGCCAAGACGGGGTGGATAGCAATCAGCCCCAGCATTTT | . | TRBJ1-5 | . | TRBV4-1
CASGRGTGGFGELFF | TGCGCCAGCGGGCGTGGGACAGGGGGGTTCGGGGAGCTGTTTTTT | . | TRBJ2-2 | TRBD1 | TRBV4-3
CASSPGTSSQPQHF | TGTGCCAGCAGCCCAGGGACATCTTCTCAGCCCCAGCATTTT | few | TRBJ1-5 | . | TRBV7-8
CASSPRRGPPTDTQYF | TGTGCCAGCAGCCCACGGCGGGGCCCCCCCACAGATACGCAGTATTTT | . | TRBJ2-3 | . | TRBV5-6
CAWRRGRVNEQFF | TGTGCCTGGAGACGAGGCAGGGTGAATGAGCAGTTCTTC | . | TRBJ2-1 | . | TRBV30
CASSYGTRGDYNEQFF | TGTGCCAGCAGCTACGGCACCCGGGGGGATTACAATGAGCAGTTCTTC | . | TRBJ2-1 | TRBD2 | TRBV5-8
CASSVTSGTTLGEQYF | TGTGCCAGCAGCGTTACAAGCGGGACGACACTAGGGGAGCAGTACTTC | . | TRBJ2-7 | TRBD2 | TRBV9
CSVAMGSSYNEQFF | TGCAGCGTAGCTATGGGGAGCTCCTACAATGAGCAGTTCTTC | . | TRBJ2-1 | . | TRBV29-1
CASSLAADRGRRFRSNSPLHF | TGTGCCAGTAGCTTAGCTGCGGACAGGGGGCGAAGGTTCCGGAGTAATTCACCCCTCCACTTT | . | TRBJ1-6 | TRBD1 | TRBV7-6